This T cell receptor beta chain originates from a study of CXCR3-negative and CXCR3-positive naive CD8 T cells. The study's findings and limits: Sequencing showed both naive subsets with comparably high diversity, and memory CD8+ cells much lower. Comparison of naive CXCR3-negative and CXCR3-positive cells revealed similar TRBV-TRBJ usage, while memory cells differed. Greater hydrophobicity was found in TRB CDR3s of CXCR3-positive naive cells than of CXCR3-negative naive cells.

Germline V lookup: CDR1 SGHNT, CDR2 YYREEE (reference sequence). This CDR3 has 15 amino acids. A remark on this clonotype: Its antigen is currently unknown.

Naive cells were sorted as CD45RO-, CCR7+, CD27+ and CD95-. Researchers prepared the TRB cDNA libraries using 5' RACE with UMI labels. TCRdb processed the 5' RACE reads again and assigns one entry to each CDR3 protein, with no DNA. The sample data list approximately 9,700 distinct CDR3 sequences. Sequenced material: naive CXCR3- CD8+ T cells from blood. The subset is: CD45RO-CCR7+CD27+CD95- naive CD8+ T cells lacking CXCR3 (TNR3-). V is TRBV5-4 and J is TRBJ2-1; there is no DNA to check the TCRdb D call of TRBD2. This receptor was identified in a human donor in good health. Some clones in this sample may be carry-over from other donors' samples. This CDR3 is CASSLESAGGDEQFF.